A selection of T cell receptor beta chains follows, all from one sample in a study of beta chain features in type 1 diabetes. Data came from immunoSEQ multiplex PCR; TCRdb stores just in-frame clones and leaves some out. Here the sample spans 680,000 or so clones, less than 20% being singletons. Sequencing input: naive CD4+ T cells from blood. These receptors originate from a man between 18 and 29 years old in good health. Both conserved end residues are part of each CDR3. Each record gives: J gene, D gene, V gene, CDR3 length, clone size, CDR3 DNA, CDR3 protein. A D gene is named only where the DNA matches it firmly. Rows may omit the clone size; those that give it use once, few, many or a size class.

>TRBJ2-7|-|TRBV29-1|13|few
TGCAGCGTCCACCCGGGGCTAAACTCCGAGCAGTACTTC
CSVHPGLNSEQYF
>TRBJ2-2|TRBD1|TRBV28|16|few
TGTGCCAGCAGTTTGTGGGACAGGCGATCCACCGGGGAGCTGTTTTTT
CASSLWDRRSTGELFF
>TRBJ1-5|-|TRBV18|14|few
TGTGCCAGCTCTCGTCAGGGGAGCAATCAGCCCCAGCATTTT
CASSRQGSNQPQHF
>TRBJ2-7|-|TRBV7-9|18|few
TGTGCCAGCAGCTCAAACCCACGGCTCGGGGACGCCATTTACGAGCAGTACTTC
CASSSNPRLGDAIYEQYF
>TRBJ1-1|-|TRBV7-3|18|few
TGTGCCAGCAGCTTAAAGGAGAGTATGCCGGTTACGAACACTGAAGCTTTCTTT
CASSLKESMPVTNTEAFF
>TRBJ1-2|-|TRBV11-2|14|few
TGTGCCAGCAGCATTGGGACCCAGGGGTTTGGCTACACCTTC
CASSIGTQGFGYTF
>TRBJ2-1|-|TRBV5-8|16|-
TGTGCCAGCAGCTTCGAATTAAACTTAGCGGTGGAAGAGCAGTTCTTC
CASSFELNLAVEEQFF
>TRBJ2-7|TRBD1|TRBV19|15|few
TGTGCCAGTAGTACCTTGGACAGGATAAGCTACGAGCAGTACTTC
CASSTLDRISYEQYF
>TRBJ2-1|TRBD2|TRBV7-2|15|few
TGTGCCAGCAGCAGCAGCGGGAGGGAAAATAATGAGCAGTTCTTC
CASSSSGRENNEQFF
>TRBJ1-5|TRBD1|TRBV27|19|-
TGTGCCAGCAGTGCGAACCGGGACAGGGACATTTATAGCAATCAGCCCCAGCATTTT
CASSANRDRDIYSNQPQHF
>TRBJ2-7|-|TRBV28|17|-
TGTGCCAGCAGCCAGAGGAGGGACAGTCGATACTCCTACGAGCAGTACTTC
CASSQRRDSRYSYEQYF
>TRBJ2-4|TRBD2|TRBV7-2|17|-
TGTGCCAGCAGCTTAGGGCTAGCGGGGGGGCCCCAAAACATTCAGTACTTC
CASSLGLAGGPQNIQYF
>TRBJ1-2|-|TRBV28|14|few
TGTGCCAGCAGTTTACATACCACTAACTATGGCTACACCTTC
CASSLHTTNYGYTF
>TRBJ2-2|-|TRBV7-3|15|few
TGTGCCAGCAGCCCAGGACAGATGTACACCGGGGAGCTGTTTTTT
CASSPGQMYTGELFF
>TRBJ1-2|-|TRBV7-8|16|few
TGTGCCAGCAGCTTGTGGGTAGCGGGGGTTAACTATGGCTACACCTTC
CASSLWVAGVNYGYTF
>TRBJ1-2|TRBD1|TRBV10-3|16|-
TGTGCCATCAGTGAGCTTTACGGGACAGGGGGGCATGGCTACACCTTC
CAISELYGTGGHGYTF
>TRBJ1-1|-|TRBV28|14|-
TGTGCCAGCAGTTCACGGGGCGAGAACACTGAAGCTTTCTTT
CASSSRGENTEAFF
>TRBJ2-7|-|TRBV6-5|14|few
TGTGCCAGCAGTTCTGACGGGAGTGCCCACGAGCAGTACTTC
CASSSDGSAHEQYF
>TRBJ2-7|TRBD2|TRBV7-9|13|few
TGTGCCAGCAGCCGAAGCGGGGGGGACGAGCAGTACTTC
CASSRSGGDEQYF
>TRBJ2-7|TRBD1|TRBV6-5|15|few
TGTGCCACCTCCCCCGGGGACAGGGAGTCTGGGGAGCAGTACTTC
CATSPGDRESGEQYF
>TRBJ2-3|TRBD2|TRBV2|14|-
TGTGCCAGCAATAGCGGGGGAGCGGGAGATACGCAGTATTTT
CASNSGGAGDTQYF
>TRBJ1-1|TRBD1|TRBV5-6|17|-
TGTGCCAGCAGCTTCGGGACAGGGTACTCAATGAACACTGAAGCTTTCTTT
CASSFGTGYSMNTEAFF
>TRBJ2-7|-|TRBV7-2|13|-
TGTGCCAGCAGCTTAGCCTGGGGGGACGAGCAGTACTTC
CASSLAWGDEQYF
>TRBJ2-1|-|TRBV29-1|11|few
TGCAGCGTTGAACCCTACAATGAGCAGTTCTTC
CSVEPYNEQFF
>TRBJ2-3|-|TRBV9|14|-
TGTGCCAGCAGCGTAGCCCCCCAGGGAGATACGCAGTATTTT
CASSVAPQGDTQYF
>TRBJ1-6|-|TRBV9|12|few
TGTGCCAGCAGCGTAGGGGACCCGCCCCTCCACTTT
CASSVGDPPLHF
>TRBJ1-1|-|TRBV30|14|-
TGTGCCTGGAGTGTAGGCCCCACAAGGACTGAAGCTTTCTTT
CAWSVGPTRTEAFF
>TRBJ1-3|-|TRBV27|14|few
TGTGCCAGCAGTACCGGGGGTAGTGGAAACACCATATATTTT
CASSTGGSGNTIYF
>TRBJ2-1|-|TRBV27|17|-
TGTGCCAGCAGTCCCGGGGACTTTCTTGGGGCTAACAATGAGCAGTTCTTC
CASSPGDFLGANNEQFF
>TRBJ1-1|-|TRBV30|14|-
TGTGCCTGGAGTTTCGTGGGCGCCTACACTGAAGCTTTCTTT
CAWSFVGAYTEAFF
>TRBJ2-7|TRBD1|TRBV7-2|16|-
TGTGCCAGCAGGGGGAGGTTGGGACAGGGAAACTACGAGCAGTACTTC
CASRGRLGQGNYEQYF
>TRBJ2-1|TRBD1|TRBV10-3|14|-
TGTGCCATCAGGAGGACAGGGGAGTACAATGAGCAGTTCTTC
CAIRRTGEYNEQFF
>TRBJ2-3|-|TRBV25-1|15|-
TGTGCCAGCAGTGAACCAGGGGACTTTATTGATACGCAGTATTTT
CASSEPGDFIDTQYF
>TRBJ2-7|TRBD1|TRBV5-1|14|-
TGCGCCAGCAGCTTGGAAAACAGGGGGTACGAGCAGTACTTC
CASSLENRGYEQYF
>TRBJ2-3|TRBD2|TRBV7-3|16|-
TGTGCCAGCAGCCAAACTAGCGGGAGGGCCGCGAATACGCAGTATTTT
CASSQTSGRAANTQYF
>TRBJ2-7|-|TRBV1|16|once
TGCACCAGCAGCCAAGTGGACCGGGACAGGGTAGGCGAGCAGTACTTC
CTSSQVDRDRVGEQYF
>TRBJ1-4|-|TRBV9|14|few
TGTGCCAGCAGCCCAGAGGGGGGCCGAGAAAAACTGTTTTTT
CASSPEGGREKLFF
>TRBJ2-2|TRBD2|TRBV4-3|15|few
TGCGCCAGCAGCCCCCGGGGGGCGAACACCGGGGAGCTGTTTTTT
CASSPRGANTGELFF
>TRBJ1-5|-|TRBV21-1|14|few
TGTGCCAGCAGCAATGCGGCAGGGAGCACCCCCCAGCATTTT
CASSNAAGSTPQHF
>TRBJ1-2|-|TRBV10-3|11|-
TGTGCCATCAGTGGGGGGACTGGCTACACCTTC
CAISGGTGYTF
>TRBJ2-7|-|TRBV28|15|few
TGTGCCAGCAAGGGCCCCGGCCTGAGCACCTACGAGCAGTACTTC
CASKGPGLSTYEQYF
>TRBJ2-2|TRBD1|TRBV28|16|-
TGTGCCAGCAGACCTTCCGGACAGGGGGGGTCCGGGGAGCTGTTTTTT
CASRPSGQGGSGELFF
>TRBJ1-4|-|TRBV7-9|15|-
TGTGCCAGCAGCTTAGCACAGCCAACTAATGAAAAACTGTTTTTT
CASSLAQPTNEKLFF
>TRBJ2-7|-|TRBV9|16|-
TGTGCCAGCAGCGTAGAACCCAAAGTAGGGCGCTACGAGCAGTACTTC
CASSVEPKVGRYEQYF
>TRBJ1-4|-|TRBV28|12|few
TGTGCCAGCAGGGGGGTTAATGAAAAACTGTTTTTT
CASRGVNEKLFF
>TRBJ2-7|-|TRBV7-3|11|few
TGTGCCAGCAGCCCTGGGGGAGAGCAGTACTTC
CASSPGGEQYF
>TRBJ2-7|TRBD2|TRBV7-2|15|few
TGTGCCAGCAGCCCCAAGGGCGGGAGGGCCGATGAGCAGTACTTC
CASSPKGGRADEQYF
>TRBJ2-2|-|TRBV5-4|15|-
TGTGCCAGCAGCCTTAACGGGAGAGACACCGGGGAGCTGTTTTTT
CASSLNGRDTGELFF
>TRBJ2-7|-|TRBV6-6|15|few
TGTGCCAGCAGTTACTCGGGCGGGGCCTCCTACGAGCAGTACTTC
CASSYSGGASYEQYF
>TRBJ1-2|-|TRBV7-3|13|-
TGTGCCAGCAGCTTAAGAGGGCACGGAGGCTACACCTTC
CASSLRGHGGYTF
>TRBJ1-2|-|TRBV10-3|14|few
TGTGCCATCAGCATACAGGGTACTCACTATGGCTACACCTTC
CAISIQGTHYGYTF
>TRBJ2-5|-|TRBV6-4|14|few
TGTGCCAGCAGTGTTTTTGACAGAAAAGAGACCCAGTACTTC
CASSVFDRKETQYF
>TRBJ1-2|TRBD1|TRBV6-1|13|-
TGTGCCAGCAGATCTGGACAGGGGGAAGGCTACACCTTC
CASRSGQGEGYTF